Shown below are 16 T cell receptor beta chains from a single sample sequenced in a study of blood T cell repertoires in COVID-19. Using immunoSEQ multiplex PCR, the repertoire was profiled, and TCRdb retains in-frame clones only, with some absent. The sample holds about 350,000 clones, roughly 87% seen once. The sequencing input was peripheral blood. These receptors originate from a woman aged 60-75 years with COVID-19, enrolled during active disease.

The chain joins TRBV12-5 to TRBJ1-2; D not certain. Looked up from germline, CDR1 is LGHNT and CDR2 is FRNRAP. V was shortened by 0 bases and J by 4 bases, with 9 bases between the two germline ends. The CDR3 runs to 14 residues. DNA of the CDR3: TGTGCTAGTGGTTTGGTGGACTCTACCTATGGCTACACCTTC. The encoded protein is CASGLVDSTYGYTF. Filled out from reference TRBV12-5 and TRBJ1-2, the complete variable domain reads DARVTQTPRHKVTEMGQEVTMRCQPILGHNTVFWYRQTMMQGLELLAYFRNRAPLDDSGMPKDRFSAEMPDATLATLKIQPSEPRDSAVYFCASGLVDSTYGYTFGSGTRLTVV.

V and J are TRBV7-3 and TRBJ2-2; D is uncertain. This CDR3 has 13 residues. Germline V gene data show CDR1 as SGHTA and CDR2 as FQGTGA. Trimming shortened V by 5 bases and J by 4 bases, and 8 bases separated the two germline ends. CDR3 in amino acids: CASSERRTGELFF. CDR3 coding DNA: TGTGCCAGCAGCGAGCGCCGCACCGGGGAGCTGTTTTTT. Variable domain in full (rest from reference TRBV7-3 and TRBJ2-2): GAGVSQTPSNKVTEKGKYVELRCDPISGHTALYWYRQSLGQGPEFLIYFQGTGAADDSGLPNDRFFAVRPEGSVSTLKIQRTERGDSAVYLCASSERRTGELFFGEGSRLTVL.

This clone came up a few times. This rearrangement joins TRBV2 to TRBJ2-7, with 9 bases matching TRBD2. Trimming at V came to 3 bases and at J to 3 bases, leaving 6 bases not matched to a gene. The CDR3 has 15 residues. Per germline, CDR1 SNHLY and CDR2 FYNNEI. CDR3 sequence reads: CASSDGLAGNYEQYF. CDR3 bases: TGTGCCAGCAGTGACGGTCTAGCGGGGAACTACGAGCAGTACTTC.

The chain carries TRBV7-2 and TRBJ2-3, with D tentatively TRBD2 (6 bases). CDR1 and CDR2 (germline): SGHTA, FQGNSA. The CDR3 is 15 amino acids. V gave up 4 bases and J gave up 0 bases, with 11 bases separating them. Here the CDR3 DNA reads TGTGCCAGCAGCTACAGAGGACTAAGCACAGATACGCAGTATTTT. Translation: CASSYRGLSTDTQYF.

The rearrangement joins TRBV15 to TRBJ1-2; no reliable D call. Between the trimmed V and J ends, which lost 0 bases and 6 bases, there was a span of 14 bases. The CDR3 is 15 residues long. Germline-derived CDR1 and CDR2 are LNHNV and YYDKDF (reference sequence). The chain's CDR3 is CATSRDRGGAHGYTF. CDR3 in DNA: TGTGCCACCAGCAGAGACCGGGGAGGTGCCCATGGCTACACCTTC.

This chain links TRBV11-2 with TRBJ2-7, with D perhaps TRBD1 (6 bases). The CDR3 contains 13 residues. V lost 4 bases, J lost 3 bases, and 10 bases lay in between. Germline lookup yields CDR1 SGHAT and CDR2 FQNNGV. The CDR3 loop reads CASSYGTSYEQYF. The CDR3 nucleotides are TGTGCCAGCAGCTATGGGACAAGCTACGAGCAGTACTTC. Combining the CDR3 with reference TRBV11-2 and TRBJ2-7 gives the whole variable domain EAGVAQSPRYKIIEKRQSVAFWCNPISGHATLYWYQQILGQGPKLLIQFQNNGVVDDSQLPKDRFSAERLKGVDSTLKIQPAKLEDSAVYLCASSYGTSYEQYFGPGTRLTVT.

The table lists this clone with a few counts. V usage is TRBV19 and J usage is TRBJ1-5; D perhaps matches TRBD1 (6 bases). In germline, CDR1 is LNHDA, CDR2 SQIVND (reference sequence). The CDR3 runs 15 residues. Trimming pared 6 bases from V and 9 bases from J, leaving 21 bases between. The DNA for the CDR3 is TGTGCCAGTAGCTGGGACATCCCGGGCCGAAGGCCCCAGCATTTT. As protein: CASSWDIPGRRPQHF. Variable domain in full (rest from reference TRBV19 and TRBJ1-5): DGGITQSPKYLFRKEGQNVTLSCEQNLNHDAMYWYRQDPGQGLRLIYYSQIVNDFQKGDIAEGYSVSREKKESFPLTVTSAQKNPTAFYLCASSWDIPGRRPQHFGDGTRLSIL.

This chain joins TRBV30 and TRBJ2-4; possibly TRBD2 for D (5 bases). The CDR3 has 13 amino acids. Germline-derived CDR1 and CDR2 are GTSNPN and SVGIG (reference sequence). V was cut by 1 base and J by 7 bases, with 11 bases left in between. CDR3 nucleotides: TGTGCCTGGAGTGGTGGACTGACGAACATTCAGTACTTC. Protein: CAWSGGLTNIQYF.

This clone was seen once. This chain joins TRBV13 and TRBJ1-3, with D perhaps matching TRBD1 (6 bases). The CDR3 is 15 residues long. Germline V gene sequence: CDR1 PRHDT, CDR2 FYEKMQ (reference sequence). The V gene lost 5 bases and the J gene lost 2 bases, with 13 bases spanning the gap. CDR3 in amino acids: CASSRVKGAGNTIYF. The CDR3, as DNA: TGTGCCAGCAGCCGGGTAAAGGGGGCTGGAAACACCATATATTTT.

The V gene is TRBV27, the J gene TRBJ1-1; D is unresolved. Trimming pared 6 bases from V and 4 bases from J, leaving 15 bases between. Germline loops: CDR1 MNHEY, CDR2 SMNVEV (reference sequence). The CDR3 is 14 residues long. The CDR3 is CASRNSGPGTEAFF. CDR3 coding DNA: TGTGCCAGCAGGAACTCCGGTCCTGGCACTGAAGCTTTCTTT.

V gene TRBV2 combines with J gene TRBJ1-2; the match to TRBD1 covers 7 bases. The ends lost 5 bases at V and 3 bases at J; junction bases unmatched: 3. The CDR3 runs to 13 residues. The germline V gene encodes CDR1 SNHLY and CDR2 FYNNEI. The CDR3 nucleotides read TGTGCCAGCAGTACCGGGACAGACTATGGCTACACCTTC. Amino acid sequence: CASSTGTDYGYTF.

This chain links TRBV7-9 with TRBJ2-3; a possible D gene is TRBD1 (6 bases). The germline gives CDR1 SEHNR, CDR2 FQNEAQ (reference sequence). This CDR3 spans 15 amino acids. Trimming removed 6 bases from V and 1 base from J, with 14 bases in between. CDR3 sequence reads: CASRMGAAGTDTQYF. In DNA form, the CDR3 reads TGTGCCAGCAGGATGGGGGCCGCGGGCACAGATACGCAGTATTTT.

This rearrangement joins TRBV19 to TRBJ1-5, with 7 bases lining up with TRBD1. J was trimmed by 5 bases and V by 3 bases; bases with no gene match: 1. This CDR3 is built from 13 residues. Germline loops: CDR1 LNHDA, CDR2 SQIVND (reference sequence). This CDR3 is CASSIQGDQPQHF. CDR3 coding DNA: TGTGCCAGTAGTATTCAGGGGGATCAGCCCCAGCATTTT.

This chain connects TRBV3-1 (or the pseudogene TRBV3-2) to TRBJ1-2; no clear D gene. The CDR3 sequence is 14 residues long. Trimming removed 4 bases from V and 4 bases from J, with 13 bases in between. The germline V gene has CDR1 LGHDT and CDR2 YNNKEL (reference sequence). The CDR3 coding sequence is TGTGCCAGCAGCCGGACCGACGGAGGCTATGGCTACACCTTC. It yields the protein CASSRTDGGYGYTF.

V is TRBV4-1 and J is TRBJ2-7, with D possibly being TRBD1 (7 bases). The V end was cut by 1 base, the J end by 4 bases, with 14 bases between. Germline V CDR1 and CDR2: MGHRA, YSYEKL. The CDR3 sequence is 15 residues long. The CDR3 sequence: CASSQAQGGSYEQYF. CDR3 nucleotides: TGCGCCAGCAGCCAAGCCCAGGGGGGTTCGTACGAGCAGTACTTC.

The chain uses TRBV10-3 and TRBJ2-7; TRBD2 agrees at 8 bases. This CDR3 comprises 15 residues. The junction had 10 bases not matched to a gene; V was cut back by 3 bases and J by 6 bases. The germline V gene encodes CDR1 ENHRY and CDR2 SYGVKD. CDR3 coding DNA: TGTGCCATCAGTGATAGCGGGGCAGGACGTGCCGAGCAGTACTTC. As protein: CAISDSGAGRAEQYF.